This is a list of T cell receptor beta chains from one sample in a study of blood T cell repertoires in COVID-19. Using immunoSEQ multiplex PCR, the repertoire was profiled, and TCRdb retains in-frame clones only, with some absent. The table has 220,000 or so clones, around 82% seen once. Sequenced material: peripheral blood. These receptors were collected from a woman aged 60-75 years with acute or convalescent COVID-19. Both conserved end residues are trimmed from each CDR3. Fields, in order: V gene, CDR3 protein.

TRBV6-1 | ASSEGASSGNTIY
TRBV19 | ATPDTNGYT
TRBV9 | ASSVGLADNQPQH
TRBV7-2 | ASSPRRRVGTGELF
TRBV7-2 | ASSLHTDTQY
TRBV11-2 | ASSTSGTSAYTQY
TRBV7-2 | ASSLVIGQGAIGELF
TRBV9 | ASSVGSSGATDTQY
TRBV7-2 | ASSLASVETQY
TRBV5-1 | ASSLGRGGQETQY
TRBV5-1 | ASSLVGQEAYNEQF
TRBV11-3 | ASRRGEWALGSPLH
TRBV6-6 | ASSAGFYGYT
TRBV7-2 | ASSLDSGVETQY
TRBV11-2 | ASSPRTSGGIFQETQY
TRBV7-9 | ASSLARGTHYGYT
TRBV12-3/TRBV12-4 | ASSLGGPDTQY
TRBV19 | ASRMGQGNIQY
TRBV5-1 | ASRRALQETQY
TRBV4-1 | ASSRRQFTGGFTDTQY
TRBV27 | ASSFQGGGYT
TRBV2 | APGQMNTGELF
TRBV10-3 | AIRASQNTGELF
TRBV2 | ASSQTGWNTEAF
TRBV27 | ASSLDRGLNNEQF
TRBV24-1 | ATSDYRDTEAF
TRBV3-1/TRBV3-2 | ASSQTDGRSGPYEQY
TRBV5-1 | ASSLDTTEAGANVLT
TRBV13 | ASSLSSPLYRTDTQY
TRBV5-1 | ASSLDYGGSGYT
TRBV5-1 | ASSLEGTAGTEAF
TRBV4-2 | ASSQSGGAAETQY
TRBV5-4 | ASSFKQGAGEQY
TRBV5-5 | ASSLASSRSNQPQH
TRBV3-1/TRBV3-2 | ASSRGTGAGNYGYT
TRBV3-1/TRBV3-2 | ASSQSTTGGESPLH
TRBV6-2/TRBV6-3 | ASSNRVYEQF
TRBV30 | AWSQGDEPQH
TRBV24-1 | ATSAGANTEAF
TRBV19 | ASSIQQGGGYT
TRBV6-4 | ASSDTRDRGTYSNQPQH
TRBV9 | ASSVDTTNTGELF
TRBV27 | ASSLILGGASEAF
TRBV6-5 | ASSSLQAVAGEKLF
TRBV7-9 | ASSSPGANEQF
TRBV21-1 | ASSNHQSIYQPQH
TRBV6-5 | ASSEGLFPGELF
TRBV10-3 | ATQGQGSYEQY
TRBV2 | ASRQQGGSEAF
TRBV7-2 | ASSPPPGWNTEAF
TRBV12-3/TRBV12-4 | ASSSSRDRQQF
TRBV12-2 | ASRPRSGAGNTEAF
TRBV28 | ASSLQGAGNTIY